Each of the 14 T cell receptor beta chains below was sequenced from the same sample in a study of CD8 T cells in ankylosing spondylitis. Study results and limitations: Apparently characteristic of ankylosing spondylitis blood was a TCR beta motif (eight highly homologous variants).

These receptors are not linked to any known antigen. TCRdb re-analysed the 5' RACE reads in MiXCR, keeping a single row per CDR3 protein. The data show about 540,000 distinct CDR3 sequences, approximately 11% seen once. Sequenced sample: blood, either unsorted or a sorted T cell fraction (not recorded which). The receptors derive from a male donor with ankylosing spondylitis.

This clonotype was seen many times. The chain links TRBV20-1 to TRBJ2-5; 7 bases map to TRBD1. Germline V gene sequence: CDR1 DFQATT, CDR2 SNEGSKA (reference sequence). The CDR3 extends over 12 amino acids. Trimming took 4 bases from V and 8 from J; bases not matched to a gene: 7. The CDR3, as DNA: TGCAGTGCTAAAGGACAGGTCGATACCCAGTACTTC. Residues: CSAKGQVDTQYF.

This clonotype was detected ten times or more. The V gene is TRBV29-1, the J gene TRBJ1-5; D remains ambiguous. Per germline, CDR1 SQVTM and CDR2 ANQGSEA. V dropped 4 bases and J dropped 0 bases, with 10 bases sitting between them. This CDR3 is built from 14 residues. In DNA, the CDR3 is TGCAGCGTTGTTGTGGCTTATAGCAATCAGCCCCAGCATTTT. It yields the protein CSVVVAYSNQPQHF. The full variable domain, in which reference TRBV29-1 and TRBJ1-5 provide the parts outside the CDR3, is SAVISQKPSRDICQRGTSLTIQCQVDSQVTMMFWYRQQPGQSLTLIATANQGSEATYESGFVIDKFPISRPNLTFSTLTVSNMSPEDSSIYLCSVVVAYSNQPQHFGDGTRLSIL.

The rearrangement links TRBV18 to TRBJ2-7, with D perhaps matching TRBD1 (6 bases). CDR1 and CDR2 (germline): KGHSH, LQKENI. The CDR3 extends over 17 amino acids. V was trimmed by 2 bases and J by 6 bases, leaving 23 bases between them. CDR3 DNA sequence: TGTGCCAGCTCACCAATTGGGGACAAAGTCCTCAGCGGCGAGCAGTACTTC. Residues: CASSPIGDKVLSGEQYF.

There are a few counts of this clonotype. The V and J genes are TRBV29-1 and TRBJ2-4; D uncertain. The germline gives CDR1 SQVTM, CDR2 ANQGSEA. V gave up 6 bases and J gave up 5 bases, with 17 bases separating them. This CDR3 region has 14 residues. The CDR3 DNA sequence: TGCAGCGTCACGGGTCTTAAGTCAGAAAACATTCAGTACTTC. Residues: CSVTGLKSENIQYF.

The V call is TRBV2, the J call TRBJ2-7, with a tentative D call TRBD2 (5 bases). Germline CDR1 and CDR2: SNHLY and FYNNEI. Trimming shortened V by 5 bases and J by 5 bases, and 13 bases separated the two germline ends. There are 13 residues in the CDR3. CDR3 DNA sequence: TGTGCCAGCAGTCGGGGATTCGGGCACGAGCAGTACGTC. This translates into CASSRGFGHEQYV.

A few counts support this clonotype. The gene calls are TRBV6-2 or TRBV6-3 and TRBJ2-1; no clear D gene. V lost 0 bases to trimming and J lost 4 bases, with 10 bases between them. This CDR3 is 15 amino acids long. Germline V gives CDR1 MNHEY, CDR2 SVGEGT. CDR3 protein: CASSYSTHLYNEQFF. In DNA form, the CDR3 reads TGTGCCAGCAGTTACTCGACCCACCTTTACAATGAGCAGTTCTTC.

This clonotype was seen only a few times. The genes are TRBV11-2 and TRBJ1-1, with no clear D. Germline loops: CDR1 SGHAT, CDR2 FQNNGV. This CDR3 is built from 13 residues. The V and J ends lost 5 bases and 4 bases respectively, with 11 bases between them. Here the CDR3 reads CASSPGLPTEAFF. In DNA, the CDR3 is TGTGCCAGCAGCCCTGGGTTGCCCACTGAAGCTTTCTTT.

The chain is built from TRBV9 and TRBJ2-7, with a weak D call TRBD1 (5 bases). This CDR3 is built from 14 residues. Germline V gene lookup returns CDR1 SGDLS and CDR2 YYNGEE. V lost 2 bases to trimming and J lost 0 bases, with 9 bases between them. The CDR3 reads CASSVGHSSYEQYF. CDR3 bases: TGTGCCAGCAGCGTCGGACATTCCTCCTACGAGCAGTACTTC.

The sample holds a few counts of this clonotype. V usage is TRBV20-1 and J usage is TRBJ2-7, with D perhaps matching TRBD1 or TRBD2 (6 bases each). V was cut by 6 bases and J by 0 bases, with 18 bases left in between. Germline CDR1 reads DFQATT; CDR2 reads SNEGSKA (reference sequence). The CDR3 spans 15 residues. CDR3 in amino acids: CSAARGRSSSYEQYF. CDR3 sequence (DNA): TGCAGTGCCGCTCGGGGGCGGTCGAGCTCCTACGAGCAGTACTTC.

In regard to this clonotype: Germline and junction disagree at one end, which may indicate a read error. The V call is TRBV2, the J call TRBJ2-1, with D unclear. CDR1 and CDR2 (germline): SNHLY, FYNNEI. The CDR3 loop spans 14 amino acids. CDR3 in DNA: TGTGCCAGCATTAACTTTTACTCCCACAATGAGCAGTTCTTC. Encoded protein: CASINFYSHNEQFF.

This chain links TRBV11-2 with TRBJ2-1, with unresolved D. V lost 5 bases and J 13 bases, leaving 12 bases between the germline ends. The CDR3 consists of 11 residues. Germline CDR1 SGHAT, CDR2 FQNNGV. CDR3 coding DNA: TGTGCCAGCAGCCCCGGGTCAGTTCAGTTCTTC. Protein sequence: CASSPGSVQFF. Using reference TRBV11-2 and TRBJ2-1 for the parts outside the CDR3, the full variable domain is EAGVAQSPRYKIIEKRQSVAFWCNPISGHATLYWYQQILGQGPKLLIQFQNNGVVDDSQLPKDRFSAERLKGVDSTLKIQPAKLEDSAVYLCASSPGSVQFFGPGTRLTVL.

This clonotype was picked up a small number of times. The chain recombines TRBV20-1 with TRBJ2-1; 8 bases fit TRBD2. This CDR3 contains 13 residues. The trim removed 0 bases at V and 12 bases at J, leaving 7 bases unmatched. The germline gives CDR1 DFQATT, CDR2 SNEGSKA (reference sequence). The CDR3 DNA is TGCAGTGCTAGAGATACCAGCGGGAGTTTGCAGTTCTTC. It encodes CSARDTSGSLQFF.

This clonotype occurred a few times. The chain employs TRBV5-1 and TRBJ2-5, with D hard to call. This CDR3 spans 13 amino acids. V gave up 4 bases and J gave up 5 bases, with 12 bases separating them. Germline lookup yields CDR1 SGHRS and CDR2 YFSETQ. CDR3 DNA: TGCGCCAGCAGCGCTGGACCCACGGAGACCCAGTACTTC. Protein sequence: CASSAGPTETQYF.

This clonotype was picked up many times. CDR3 loop: CASRPLRGPSYNEQFF. The CDR3 DNA reads TGTGCCAGCAGACCATTGAGAGGCCCCTCCTACAATGAGCAGTTCTTC. This chain links TRBV11-2 with TRBJ2-1; no clear D gene. Germline V gene data show CDR1 as SGHAT and CDR2 as FQNNGV. The CDR3 has 16 residues. With 6 bases removed from V and 0 bases from J, the gap between germline ends came to 15 bases.